A single sample is the source of the 5 T cell receptor beta chains below, sequenced in a study of T cell repertoires in cytomegalovirus infection. TCRdb reanalysed the reads using MiXCR and keeps one entry per CDR3 protein. Here the sample spans roughly 250,000 distinct CDR3 sequences, over 20% being singletons. Sequenced input: CD8+ T cells from PBMCs. The receptor set was obtained from a human donor in good health (CMV status not recorded). Some clones in this sample may be carry-over from other donors' samples.

This clonotype has a handful of counts. The chain carries TRBV30 and TRBJ2-2; D call uncertain. The V end lost 4 bases, the J end lost 1 base, and 13 bases lay between the germline ends. This CDR3 is 15 amino acids long. Per germline, CDR1 GTSNPN and CDR2 SVGIG (reference sequence). In DNA, the CDR3 is TGTGCCTGGAACAGACACTACGGGAACACCGGGGAGCTGTTTTTT. Amino acid sequence: CAWNRHYGNTGELFF.

The chain combines TRBV7-9 with TRBJ1-1; D gene uncertain. CDR3 length: 13 amino acids. Germline V gives CDR1 SEHNR, CDR2 FQNEAQ (reference sequence). The ends were cut back, 2 bases at V and 7 bases at J, with 11 bases in the middle. In nucleotides, the CDR3 is TGTGCCAGCAGCTTATTTTCGGGCCATGAAGCTTTCTTT. Encoded protein: CASSLFSGHEAFF.

In this sample, this clonotype turned up a few times. This sequence joins TRBV28 and TRBJ2-7, with D maybe TRBD2 (5 bases). The CDR3 consists of 15 residues. The V end lost 3 bases, the J end lost 3 bases, and 15 bases lay between the germline ends. CDR1 MDHEN and CDR2 SYDVKM come from the germline V gene. CDR3 sequence: CASSFSRLGSYEQYF. The CDR3 nucleotides read TGTGCCAGCAGTTTCTCTAGGTTAGGGAGCTACGAGCAGTACTTC.

In its sample, this clonotype was seen once. V gene TRBV2 combines with J gene TRBJ1-1; 9 bases map to TRBD1. The CDR3 contains 12 residues. The V segment lost 7 bases and the J segment 6 bases; nucleotides outside the gene matches: 3. The V gene's germline CDR1 is SNHLY and CDR2 FYNNEI. The DNA for the CDR3 is TGTGCCAGCACCACAGGGGGCCCTGAAGCTTTCTTT. Its translation: CASTTGGPEAFF.

This sequence joins TRBV12-3 or TRBV12-4 and TRBJ2-1, with a tentative D call TRBD1 (5 bases). V lost 2 bases and J 2 bases, leaving 10 bases between the germline ends. This CDR3 has 15 residues. This CDR3 is CASSLLQVPYNEQFF. The CDR3 DNA reads as TGTGCCAGCAGTTTACTACAGGTACCCTACAATGAGCAGTTCTTC.